Below, 20 T cell receptor beta chains from the same sample are listed, as sequenced in a study of cytomegalovirus exposure and HLA in healthy donors. Both 60 Vbeta primers and 13 Jbeta primers went into the PCR. Clones were sequenced by immunoSEQ multiplex PCR, and TCRdb holds only the in-frame ones, with some missing. Of roughly 180,000 clones in the sample, under 85% were seen once. Sequenced material: PBMCs. Source of these receptors: a man aged 18 to 29 in good health and CMV-seronegative.

J is TRBJ2-5 and V is TRBV10-3, with 8 bases lining up with TRBD1. Trimming at V came to 4 bases and at J to 5 bases, leaving 6 bases not matched to a gene. CDR1 is ENHRY, CDR2 SYGVKD, per germline. This CDR3 region has 14 residues. The DNA of the CDR3 is TGTGCCATCAGTGTTCAGGGGGCGGGGGAGACCCAGTACTTC. Amino acids: CAISVQGAGETQYF.

This clone was counted a single time. The CDR3 region is CASSEDGGPQHF. CDR3 bases: TGTGCCAGCAGCGAGGACGGGGGGCCCCAGCATTTT. The chain links TRBV9 to TRBJ1-5; D might be TRBD1 (5 bases). Trimming took 3 bases from V and 9 from J, leaving 10 bases between them. From germline, CDR1 is SGDLS and CDR2 YYNGEE. This CDR3 has 12 amino acids.

The genes are TRBV14 and TRBJ2-3, with D possibly being TRBD2 (5 bases). From germline, CDR1 is SGHDN and CDR2 FVKESK. V was clipped by 4 bases and J by 7 bases, with 9 bases between them. The CDR3 is 12 residues long. The CDR3 DNA follows: TGTGCCAGCAGCCTCCCGGGGAATACGCAGTATTTT. Protein sequence: CASSLPGNTQYF.

The chain combines TRBV14 with TRBJ2-1, with 13 bases aligning to TRBD2. The CDR3 spans 17 residues. Trimming at V came to 5 bases and at J to 5 bases, leaving 9 bases not matched to a gene. The germline CDR1 and CDR2 sequences are SGHDN and FVKESK. DNA of the CDR3: TGTGCCAGCAGCTCCGGGACTAGCGGGAAGAGGGACAATGAGCAGTTCTTC. This gives the protein CASSSGTSGKRDNEQFF.

This clone turned up a few times. The chain recombines TRBV19 with TRBJ1-1, with 7 bases fitting TRBD1. This CDR3 region has 18 residues. CDR1 is LNHDA and CDR2 is SQIVND in the germline V gene (reference sequence). Germline trimming cut 6 bases from V and 2 bases from J; bases unmatched to any gene: 18. CDR3 residues: CASRLFRSAQGGNTEAFF. CDR3 DNA sequence: TGTGCCAGTAGATTGTTCAGGTCAGCCCAGGGGGGCAACACTGAAGCTTTCTTT.

This chain uses TRBV10-1 with TRBJ2-4; 12 nucleotides match TRBD2. With V trimmed by 4 bases and J by 6 bases, 10 bases remained unmatched. Germline CDR1 is WNHNN and CDR2 is SYGVQD (reference sequence). The CDR3 is made up of 17 amino acids. CDR3 nucleotide sequence: TGCGCCAGCAGTGGGAGTTCTAGCGGGGGGGCCCGAAACATTCAGTACTTC. Translation: CASSGSSSGGARNIQYF.

The chain uses TRBV9 and TRBJ2-7; TRBD2 matches 14 bases. CDR3 length equals 15 residues. Trimming removed 3 bases from V and 6 bases from J; junction bases left unmatched: 5. Per the germline V gene, CDR1 is SGDLS and CDR2 is YYNGEE. The CDR3: CASSGGTSGRIEQYF. Here the CDR3 DNA reads TGTGCCAGCAGCGGTGGGACTAGCGGGAGAATCGAGCAGTACTTC.

The chain recombines TRBV27 with TRBJ1-4, with D uncertain. V lost 3 bases and J 7 bases, leaving 9 bases between the germline ends. There are 13 residues in the CDR3. Germline V gene sequence: CDR1 MNHEY, CDR2 SMNVEV (reference sequence). CDR3 amino acids: CASSLAGFEKLFF. CDR3 DNA: TGTGCCAGCAGTTTGGCAGGATTTGAAAAACTGTTTTTT.

This chain connects TRBV13 to TRBJ2-1; D is possibly TRBD2 (5 bases). CDR3 size: 14 residues. Germline CDR1 PRHDT, CDR2 FYEKMQ (reference sequence). Trimming cost V 3 bases and J 8 bases, with 14 bases left between them. CDR3 loop: CASSFLAGLDEQFF. CDR3 bases: TGTGCCAGCAGCTTCCTCGCGGGTCTTGATGAGCAGTTCTTC.

The CDR3 loop is CASRENYGYTF. The CDR3 region has the DNA TGTGCCAGCAGAGAGAACTATGGCTACACCTTC. The rearrangement links TRBV28 to TRBJ1-2; no reliable D call. Germline V gives CDR1 MDHEN, CDR2 SYDVKM. The CDR3 totals 11 residues. With 6 bases removed from V and 2 bases from J, the gap between germline ends came to 4 bases.

In nucleotides, the CDR3 is TGTGCCAGCAGTTTTTATGGCGGAGATGGCTACACCTTC. Translating gives CASSFYGGDGYTF. The chain carries TRBV27 and TRBJ1-2; no clear D gene. The CDR3 runs to 13 residues. V gave up 3 bases and J gave up 6 bases, with 11 bases separating them. The germline V gene encodes CDR1 MNHEY and CDR2 SMNVEV (reference sequence).

This chain links TRBV2 with TRBJ1-5; 10 nucleotides match TRBD1. Germline CDR1 reads SNHLY; CDR2 reads FYNNEI. With V trimmed by 6 bases and J by 5 bases, 7 bases remained unmatched. This CDR3 is built from 15 residues. The CDR3 DNA is TGTGCCAGCAGGCCGACAGGGGGCGAGGATCAGCCCCAGCATTTT. Protein: CASRPTGGEDQPQHF.

The chain employs TRBV29-1 and TRBJ2-3; weak D call: TRBD1 (6 bases). The CDR3 sequence is 12 residues long. V lost 4 bases, J lost 3 bases, and 8 bases lay in between. CDR1 and CDR2 from the germline V gene are SQVTM and ANQGSEA. CDR3 protein: CSVGDKTDTQYF. The CDR3 region has the DNA TGCAGCGTTGGGGACAAAACAGATACGCAGTATTTT.

This chain connects TRBV4-3 to TRBJ2-2, with D hard to call. Trimming removed 1 base at V and 8 bases at J, with 5 bases between. This CDR3 has 12 residues. Germline V lookup: CDR1 LGHNA, CDR2 YSLEER. The CDR3 DNA sequence: TGCGCCAGCAGCCAAGGTCCTGGGGAGCTGTTTTTT. This codes for CASSQGPGELFF.

This chain links TRBV5-6 with TRBJ1-6; D unresolved. The CDR3 contains 17 residues. Germline assignment: CDR1 SGHDT and CDR2 YYEEEE. Trimming pared 6 bases from V and 0 bases from J, leaving 16 bases between. The CDR3 DNA reads as TGTGCCAGCACCTGGGGAGGACCGAGCTCCTATAATTCACCCCTCCACTTT. The encoded protein is CASTWGGPSSYNSPLHF. Together with reference TRBV5-6 and TRBJ1-6, the CDR3 gives the full variable domain: DAGVTQSPTHLIKTRGQQVTLRCSPKSGHDTVSWYQQALGQGPQFIFQYYEEEERQRGNFPDRFSGHQFPNYSSELNVNALLLGDSALYLCASTWGGPSSYNSPLHFGNGTRLTVT.

This clone was observed a single time. The chain is built from TRBV30 and TRBJ2-7; D is uncertain. CDR3 length: 12 amino acids. Per the germline V gene, CDR1 is GTSNPN and CDR2 is SVGIG (reference sequence). The germline V and J ends were trimmed by 0 bases and 5 bases, with 8 bases remaining between them. The CDR3: CAWSVLPHEQYF. The CDR3 DNA is TGTGCCTGGAGTGTACTCCCCCACGAGCAGTACTTC.

This chain connects TRBV18 to TRBJ1-1; 7 nucleotides match TRBD1. This CDR3 is built from 15 residues. V trimming: 4 bases; J trimming: 1 base; junction bases outside the gene matches: 6. Germline V gives CDR1 KGHSH, CDR2 LQKENI. The CDR3 region is CASSLSGGSNTEAFF. The DNA of the CDR3 is TGTGCCAGCTCACTGTCAGGGGGGTCGAACACTGAAGCTTTCTTT. Variable domain in full (rest from reference TRBV18 and TRBJ1-1): NAGVMQNPRHLVRRRGQEARLRCSPMKGHSHVYWYRQLPEEGLKFMVYLQKENIIDESGMPKERFSAEFPKEGPSILRIQQVVRGDSAAYFCASSLSGGSNTEAFFGQGTRLTVV.

The chain recombines TRBV6-5 with TRBJ2-1, with TRBD1 as a possible D gene (6 bases). CDR3 length: 15 amino acids. Trimming shortened V by 5 bases and J by 3 bases, and 14 bases separated the two germline ends. Germline-derived CDR1 and CDR2 are MNHEY and SVGAGI. The DNA for the CDR3 is TGTGCCAGCAGTACCCGACAGGAGAGCTACAATGAGCAGTTCTTC. Translated: CASSTRQESYNEQFF.

In this sample, this clone turned up a few times. The chain links TRBV28 to TRBJ2-6; D might be TRBD1 (5 bases). The CDR3 is made up of 14 amino acids. Trimming took 6 bases from V and 0 from J, leaving 6 bases between them. Germline CDR1 and CDR2: MDHEN and SYDVKM. The CDR3 reads CASRDTSGANVLTF. Here the CDR3 DNA reads TGTGCCAGCAGGGACACCTCTGGGGCCAACGTCCTGACTTTC.

The chain joins TRBV9 to TRBJ1-1, with D unclear. The ends were cut back, 0 bases at V and 0 bases at J, with 3 bases in the middle. The CDR3 spans 13 residues. Germline V lookup: CDR1 SGDLS, CDR2 YYNGEE. This CDR3 is CASSVALNTEAFF. In DNA, the CDR3 is TGTGCCAGCAGCGTAGCTTTGAACACTGAAGCTTTCTTT.